The rows below give T cell receptor beta chains drawn from one sample of a study of T-cell memory formation after mild COVID-19. TCRdb used MiXCR to reprocess the 5' RACE reads, holding one entry per CDR3 protein. The table shows some 49,000 distinct CDR3 sequences, with around a quarter occurring only once. The sample taken for sequencing was PBMCs or a T cell subset sorted from them (not recorded which). The receptors come from a man younger than 30 who had mild COVID-19 (a few samples of this study predate the infection). Cell type and time point are not known. CDR3s include the opening cysteine and the closing phenylalanine or tryptophan. The D gene is left open where the match is weak. The size entry is marked missing in some rows and otherwise reads once, few, many or a size class.

V	size	D	J	CDR3	DNA
TRBV19	few	NA	TRBJ2-7	CASSQRAAGGQYF	TGTGCCAGTAGTCAACGGGCCGCAGGCGGGCAGTACTTC
TRBV4-2	few	NA	TRBJ2-3	CASSQVAGNPRDTQYF	TGTGCCAGCAGCCAAGTTGCCGGAAACCCCCGGGATACGCAGTATTTT
TRBV27	NA	TRBD2	TRBJ2-1	CASRSGGGVYNEQFF	TGTGCCAGCAGGTCTGGCGGGGGGGTGTACAATGAGCAGTTCTTC
TRBV11-2	few	NA	TRBJ2-1	CASSLYQGIYNEQFF	TGTGCCAGCAGCTTATACCAGGGGATATACAATGAGCAGTTCTTC
TRBV6-5	NA	NA	TRBJ2-2	CASSTRGGGELFF	TGTGCCAGCAGTACCCGGGGAGGCGGGGAGCTGTTTTTT
TRBV30	many	NA	TRBJ2-1	CAWSSSSINEQFF	TGTGCCTGGAGTTCAAGTAGTATAAATGAGCAGTTCTTC
TRBV4-3	few	TRBD1	TRBJ2-5	CASSQDYRGQETQYF	TGCGCCAGCAGCCAAGACTACAGGGGACAAGAGACCCAGTACTTC
TRBV20-1	few	NA	TRBJ1-2	CSATSEETYGYTF	TGCAGTGCAACCAGCGAGGAGACGTATGGCTACACCTTC
TRBV5-1	NA	TRBD1	TRBJ2-7	CASSLRGQGAFYEQYF	TGCGCCAGCAGCTTGCGGGGACAGGGGGCCTTCTACGAGCAGTACTTC
TRBV9	few	NA	TRBJ2-5	CASSVAIDTGGAETQYF	TGTGCCAGCAGCGTAGCCATAGACACAGGAGGGGCGGAGACCCAGTACTTC
TRBV6-5	NA	NA	TRBJ2-7	CASSYYGGPYEQYF	TGTGCCAGCAGTTACTATGGCGGGCCCTACGAGCAGTACTTC
TRBV5-1	few	NA	TRBJ2-1	CASSQNDNEQFF	TGCGCCAGCAGTCAGAATGACAATGAGCAGTTCTTC
TRBV4-3	NA	TRBD2	TRBJ2-7	CASSQSLAGGSYEQYF	TGCGCCAGCAGCCAGTCATTAGCGGGGGGGTCCTACGAGCAGTACTTC
TRBV11-3	few	TRBD2	TRBJ2-1	CASSDHFRGAYNEQFF	TGTGCCAGCAGCGATCATTTCCGGGGGGCCTACAATGAGCAGTTCTTC
TRBV5-3	few	TRBD2	TRBJ2-1	CARAPDGGSSYNEQFF	TGTGCCAGAGCTCCGGACGGGGGGAGCTCCTACAATGAGCAGTTCTTC
TRBV4-3	few	TRBD1	TRBJ2-5	CASSQGTGLGVETQYF	TGCGCCAGCAGCCAAGGGACAGGCCTTGGGGTAGAGACCCAGTACTTC
TRBV24-1	NA	TRBD1	TRBJ1-2	CATSDLEGALGYTF	TGTGCCACCAGTGATTTGGAGGGGGCGCTTGGCTACACCTTC
TRBV7-9	few	NA	TRBJ1-2	CASSWTVNYGYTF	TGTGCCAGCAGCTGGACGGTTAACTATGGCTACACCTTC
TRBV7-3	NA	NA	TRBJ2-1	CASSLTGAREQFF	TGTGCCAGCAGCTTAACCGGGGCCCGGGAGCAGTTCTTC
TRBV7-6	NA	NA	TRBJ2-2	CASSPDRNTGELFF	TGTGCCAGCAGTCCCGACAGGAACACCGGGGAGCTGTTTTTT
TRBV5-1	NA	TRBD1	TRBJ2-5	CASSLRQGGETQYF	TGCGCCAGCAGCCTTAGACAGGGCGGAGAGACCCAGTACTTC
TRBV7-6	NA	NA	TRBJ1-1	CASSSRTNTEAFF	TGTGCCAGCAGCTCGAGGACGAACACTGAAGCTTTCTTT
TRBV4-3	NA	TRBD1	TRBJ2-1	CASSLSRQGIGYEQFF	TGCGCCAGCAGCCTTAGCAGACAGGGAATTGGGTATGAGCAGTTCTTC
TRBV7-9	NA	TRBD1	TRBJ2-2	CASSLRDRGTGELFF	TGTGCCAGCAGCCTCCGGGACAGAGGGACCGGGGAGCTGTTTTTT
TRBV14	NA	NA	TRBJ2-5	CASSQDASEQETQYF	TGTGCCAGCAGCCAAGATGCTAGCGAGCAAGAGACCCAGTACTTC
TRBV29-1	NA	NA	TRBJ2-1	CSVAARPPVARSVNEQFF	TGCAGCGTTGCTGCCCGCCCCCCCGTTGCCCGGTCGGTCAATGAGCAGTTCTTC
TRBV12-3/TRBV12-4	NA	TRBD1	TRBJ2-4	CASSLRMGDSADF	TGTGCCAGCAGTTTAAGGATGGGGGACAGCGCCGACTTC
TRBV6-5	NA	NA	TRBJ2-7	CASSSPGQEQYF	TGTGCCAGCAGTTCCCCGGGGCAAGAGCAGTACTTC
TRBV5-6	many	NA	TRBJ1-1	CASSSGNREAFF	TGTGCCAGCAGCTCAGGGAATAGGGAAGCTTTCTTT
TRBV5-6	NA	TRBD1	TRBJ1-2	CASSYQSQGAYYGYTF	TGTGCCAGCAGCTACCAATCTCAGGGGGCTTACTATGGCTACACCTTC
TRBV4-3	NA	NA	TRBJ1-2	CASSQAKADWDYGYTF	TGCGCCAGCAGCCAAGCGAAAGCGGACTGGGACTATGGCTACACCTTC
TRBV7-2	NA	NA	TRBJ1-5	CASSLQYPSRYSNQPQHF	TGTGCCAGCAGCCTACAGTACCCTTCCAGATATAGCAATCAGCCCCAGCATTTT
TRBV12-3/TRBV12-4	NA	TRBD2	TRBJ2-1	CAIPRGGKPDEQFF	TGTGCCATCCCTCGGGGGGGGAAACCGGATGAGCAGTTCTTC
TRBV5-1	few	NA	TRBJ2-7	CASSLGNSSPSREQYF	TGCGCCAGCAGCTTGGGGAATTCCAGTCCATCCCGCGAGCAGTACTTC
TRBV4-1	NA	NA	TRBJ2-2	CASSRGRDTTLGELFF	TGCGCCAGCAGCCGAGGTCGGGACACAACCCTCGGGGAGCTGTTTTTT
TRBV4-3	NA	TRBD1	TRBJ1-5	CASSPGTGYQPQHF	TGCGCCAGCAGCCCCGGGACAGGCTATCAGCCCCAGCATTTT
TRBV19	NA	NA	TRBJ2-7	CASSIFSGDGIEQYF	TGTGCCAGTAGTATATTTTCGGGGGACGGGATCGAGCAGTACTTC